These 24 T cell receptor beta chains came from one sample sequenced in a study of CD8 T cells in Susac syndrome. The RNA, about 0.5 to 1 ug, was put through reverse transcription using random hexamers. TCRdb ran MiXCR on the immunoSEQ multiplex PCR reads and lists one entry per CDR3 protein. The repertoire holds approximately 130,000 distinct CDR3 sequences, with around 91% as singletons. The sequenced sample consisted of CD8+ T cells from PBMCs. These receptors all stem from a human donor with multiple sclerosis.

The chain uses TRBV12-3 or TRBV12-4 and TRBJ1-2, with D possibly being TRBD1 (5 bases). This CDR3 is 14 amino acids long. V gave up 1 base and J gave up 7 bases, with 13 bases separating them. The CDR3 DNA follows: TGTGCCAGCAGTTTAGGTCAGGGAGAGCGTGGCTACACCTTC. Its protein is CASSLGQGERGYTF.

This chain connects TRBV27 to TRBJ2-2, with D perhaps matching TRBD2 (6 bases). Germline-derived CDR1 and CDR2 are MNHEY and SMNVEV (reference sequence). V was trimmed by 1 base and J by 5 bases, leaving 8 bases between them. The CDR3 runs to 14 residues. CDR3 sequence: CASSLFGGTGELFF. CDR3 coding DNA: TGTGCCAGCAGTTTATTTGGAGGGACCGGGGAGCTGTTTTTT.

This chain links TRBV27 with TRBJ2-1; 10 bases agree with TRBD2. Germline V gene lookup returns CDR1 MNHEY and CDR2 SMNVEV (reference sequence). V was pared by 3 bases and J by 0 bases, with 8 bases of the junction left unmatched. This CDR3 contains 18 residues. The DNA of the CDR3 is TGTGCCAGCAGTTTTGGACTAGCGGCCACAGGCTCCTACAATGAGCAGTTCTTC. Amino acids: CASSFGLAATGSYNEQFF.

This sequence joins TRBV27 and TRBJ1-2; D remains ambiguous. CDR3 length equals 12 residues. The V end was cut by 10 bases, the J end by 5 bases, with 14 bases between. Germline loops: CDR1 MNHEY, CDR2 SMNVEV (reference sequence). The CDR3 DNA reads TGTGCCACCAATCGCCCCGCTTATGGCTACACCTTC. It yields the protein CATNRPAYGYTF.

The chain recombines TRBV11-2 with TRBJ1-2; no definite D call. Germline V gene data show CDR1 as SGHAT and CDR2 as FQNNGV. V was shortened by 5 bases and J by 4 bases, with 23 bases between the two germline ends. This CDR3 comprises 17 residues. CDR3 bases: TGTGCCAGCAGCCCCATGGGGAGGGCCGACCCACTCTATGGCTACACCTTC. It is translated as CASSPMGRADPLYGYTF.

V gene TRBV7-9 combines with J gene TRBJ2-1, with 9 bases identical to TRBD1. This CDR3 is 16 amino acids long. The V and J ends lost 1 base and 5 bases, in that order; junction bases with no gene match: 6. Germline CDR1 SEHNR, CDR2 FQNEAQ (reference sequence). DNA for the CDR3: TGTGCCAGCAGCTTAGGAGGGACAGGGAAAGACAATGAGCAGTTCTTC. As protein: CASSLGGTGKDNEQFF.

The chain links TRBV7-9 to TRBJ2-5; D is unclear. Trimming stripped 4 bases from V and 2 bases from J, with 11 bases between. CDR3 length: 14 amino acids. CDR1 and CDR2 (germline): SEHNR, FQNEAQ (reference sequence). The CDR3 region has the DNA TGTGCCAGCAGCTCGCCTTATGCTCAAGAGACCCAGTACTTC. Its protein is CASSSPYAQETQYF.

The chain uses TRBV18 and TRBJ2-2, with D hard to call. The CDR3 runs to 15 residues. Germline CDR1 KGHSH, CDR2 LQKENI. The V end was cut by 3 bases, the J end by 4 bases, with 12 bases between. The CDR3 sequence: CASSPKLGTTGELFF. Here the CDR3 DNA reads TGTGCCAGCTCACCGAAACTGGGAACCACCGGGGAGCTGTTTTTT.

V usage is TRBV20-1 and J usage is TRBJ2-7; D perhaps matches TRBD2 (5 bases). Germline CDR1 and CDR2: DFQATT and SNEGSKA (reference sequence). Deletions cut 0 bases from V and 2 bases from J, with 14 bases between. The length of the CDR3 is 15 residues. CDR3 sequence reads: CSARDPLSGTYEQYF. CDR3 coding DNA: TGCAGTGCTAGAGACCCCCTTTCCGGGACCTACGAGCAGTACTTC.

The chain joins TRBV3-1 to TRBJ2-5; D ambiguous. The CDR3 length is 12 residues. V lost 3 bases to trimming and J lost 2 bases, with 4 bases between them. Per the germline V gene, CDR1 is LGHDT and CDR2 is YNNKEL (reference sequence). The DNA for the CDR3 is TGTGCCAGCAGCCATAAACAAGAGACCCAGTACTTC. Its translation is CASSHKQETQYF.

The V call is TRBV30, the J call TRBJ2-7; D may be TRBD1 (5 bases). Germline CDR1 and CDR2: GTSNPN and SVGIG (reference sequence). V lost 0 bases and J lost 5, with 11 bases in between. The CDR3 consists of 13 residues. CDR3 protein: CAWSVGAKNEQYF. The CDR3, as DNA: TGTGCCTGGAGTGTTGGGGCCAAGAACGAGCAGTACTTC.

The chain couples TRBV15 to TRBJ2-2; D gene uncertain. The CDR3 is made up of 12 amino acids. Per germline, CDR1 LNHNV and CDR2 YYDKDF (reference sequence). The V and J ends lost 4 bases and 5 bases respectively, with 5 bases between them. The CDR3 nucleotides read TGTGCCACCAGCATCGGAACCGGGGAGCTGTTTTTT. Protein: CATSIGTGELFF.

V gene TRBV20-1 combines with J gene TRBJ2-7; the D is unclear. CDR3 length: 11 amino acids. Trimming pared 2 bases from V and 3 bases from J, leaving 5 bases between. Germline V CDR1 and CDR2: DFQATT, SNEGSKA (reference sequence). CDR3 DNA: TGCAGTGCTAGACGATTCTACGAGCAGTACTTC. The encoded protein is CSARRFYEQYF.

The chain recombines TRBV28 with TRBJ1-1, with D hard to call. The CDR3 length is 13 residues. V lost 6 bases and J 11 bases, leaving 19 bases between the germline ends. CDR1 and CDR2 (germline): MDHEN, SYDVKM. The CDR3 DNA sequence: TGTGCCAGCAGCCCCGGACGGTCGCATGAGGCTTTCTTT. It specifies CASSPGRSHEAFF.

The CDR3 DNA sequence: TGTGCCACCAGTGATTTGCTAGGGCGAGGGTCTTTCACAGATACGCAGTATTTT. Amino acid sequence: CATSDLLGRGSFTDTQYF. The V and J genes are TRBV24-1 and TRBJ2-3, with TRBD2 as a possible D gene (5 bases). Germline CDR1 KGHDR, CDR2 SFDVKD. Trimming pared 0 bases from V and 2 bases from J, leaving 17 bases between. The CDR3 is 18 residues long.

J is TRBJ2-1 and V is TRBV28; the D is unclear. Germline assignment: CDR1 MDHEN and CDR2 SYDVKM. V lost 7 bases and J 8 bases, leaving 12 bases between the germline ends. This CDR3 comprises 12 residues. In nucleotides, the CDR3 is TGTGCCAGCAACCTGGACCGGTATGAGCAGTTCTTC. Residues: CASNLDRYEQFF.

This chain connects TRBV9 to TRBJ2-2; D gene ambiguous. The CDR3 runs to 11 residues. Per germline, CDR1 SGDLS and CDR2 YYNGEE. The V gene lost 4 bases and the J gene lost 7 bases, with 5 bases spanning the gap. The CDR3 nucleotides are TGTGCCAGCAGCCGTGGCGGGGAGCTGTTTTTT. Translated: CASSRGGELFF.

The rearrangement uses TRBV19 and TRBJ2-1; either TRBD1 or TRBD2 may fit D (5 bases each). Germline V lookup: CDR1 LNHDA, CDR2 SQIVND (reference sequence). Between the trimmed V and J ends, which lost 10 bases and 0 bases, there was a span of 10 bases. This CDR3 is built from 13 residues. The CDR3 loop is CATWDASYNEQFF. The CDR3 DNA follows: TGTGCCACCTGGGACGCCTCCTACAATGAGCAGTTCTTC.

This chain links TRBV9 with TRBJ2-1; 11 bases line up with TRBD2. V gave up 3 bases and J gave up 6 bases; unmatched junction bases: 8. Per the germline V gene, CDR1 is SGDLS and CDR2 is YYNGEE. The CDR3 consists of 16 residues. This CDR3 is CASSAQLAGAFNEQFF. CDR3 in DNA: TGTGCCAGCAGCGCCCAACTAGCGGGAGCTTTCAATGAGCAGTTCTTC.

CDR3 sequence (DNA): TGTGCCAGCAGCTACCCGACAGGGAGGAGCTCCTACGAGCAGTACTTC. Translation gives CASSYPTGRSSYEQYF. The chain employs TRBV6-6 and TRBJ2-7, with D possibly being TRBD1 (7 bases). Trimming cost V 6 bases and J 0 bases, with 18 bases left between them. There are 16 residues in the CDR3. Germline assignment: CDR1 MNHNY and CDR2 SVGAGI (reference sequence).

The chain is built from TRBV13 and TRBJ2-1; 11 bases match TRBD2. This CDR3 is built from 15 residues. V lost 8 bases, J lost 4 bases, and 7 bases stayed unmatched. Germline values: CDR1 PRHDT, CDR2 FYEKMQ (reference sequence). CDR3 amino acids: CASLLRLAGYNEQFF. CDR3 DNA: TGTGCCAGCCTCTTACGACTAGCGGGATACAATGAGCAGTTCTTC. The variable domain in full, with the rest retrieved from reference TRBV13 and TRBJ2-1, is AAGVIQSPRHLIKEKRETATLKCYPIPRHDTVYWYQQGPGQDPQFLISFYEKMQSDKGSIPDRFSAQQFSDYHSELNMSSLELGDSALYFCASLLRLAGYNEQFFGPGTRLTVL.

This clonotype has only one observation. DNA of the CDR3: TGTGCCAGCAGCCAAGGGGGGGCGCGAACTGAAGCTTTCTTT. It translates to CASSQGGARTEAFF. The J gene is TRBJ1-1, the V gene TRBV14; D may be TRBD1 (6 bases). The CDR3 loop spans 14 amino acids. In germline, CDR1 is SGHDN, CDR2 FVKESK. Trimming cost V 1 base and J 5 bases, with 11 bases left between them.

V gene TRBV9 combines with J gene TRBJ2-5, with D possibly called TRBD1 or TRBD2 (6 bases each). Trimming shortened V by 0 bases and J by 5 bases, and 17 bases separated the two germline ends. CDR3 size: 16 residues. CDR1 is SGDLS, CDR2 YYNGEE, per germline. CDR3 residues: CASSVGSGGGGETQYF. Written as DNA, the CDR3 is TGTGCCAGCAGCGTAGGTTCGGGCGGAGGGGGGGAGACCCAGTACTTC.

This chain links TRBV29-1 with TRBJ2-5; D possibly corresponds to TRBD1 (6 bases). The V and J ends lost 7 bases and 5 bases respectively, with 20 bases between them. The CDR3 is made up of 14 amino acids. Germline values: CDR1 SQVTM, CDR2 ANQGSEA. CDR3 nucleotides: TGCAGCGCTGCGGCAGGGGTATGGTTTGAGACCCAGTACTTC. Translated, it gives CSAAAGVWFETQYF.